This T cell receptor (beta chain) was sequenced in a study of Graves' ophthalmopathy and Graves' hyperthyroidism. Broader study findings: The authors also found most expanded thyroid clonotypes above 0.001 frequency in blood. Ophthalmopathy progression cases were predicted by the model with 70% to 71% sensitivity and 72% to 85% specificity.

Germline V CDR1 and CDR2: KGHSH, LQKENI. V shed 0 bases and J shed 7 bases, with 13 bases lying between them. This CDR3 is 15 amino acids long. The study amplified TCR beta CDR3 regions using RNA transcripts. A first-round RT-PCR used HTBI primers, followed by a second-round multiplex PCR. TCRdb redid the calling of the multiplex PCR reads with MiXCR, one entry per CDR3 protein. Of 900,000 to 1,200,000 distinct CDR3 sequences detected, 35% to 40% appear once; the ten largest clones hold approximately 10%. This clonotype has more than one count but fewer than ten. What it recognizes is unknown. This sequence joins TRBV18 and TRBJ1-5; D is undetermined. Sequencing was done on a sample of peripheral blood or thyroid tissue (not recorded which). This receptor was identified in an adult man with Graves' hyperthyroidism. The CDR3 sequence: CASSPPVGESQPQHF. The DNA for the CDR3 is TGTGCCAGCTCACCACCGGTCGGGGAATCCCAGCCCCAGCATTTT. Based on the CDR3 plus reference TRBV18 and TRBJ1-5, the full variable domain is NAGVMQNPRHLVRRRGQEARLRCSPMKGHSHVYWYRQLPEEGLKFMVYLQKENIIDESGMPKERFSAEFPKEGPSILRIQQVVRGDSAAYFCASSPPVGESQPQHFGDGTRLSIL.